The 13 T cell receptor beta chains given below trace back to one sample, sequenced in a study of a mutant IDH1 vaccine in newly diagnosed glioma. Antigens of these TCRs are unknown. The time point: week 23, last vaccination. What each vaccine dose contained was 300 ug of mutant IDH1 20-mer peptide, accompanied by topical imiquimod. Assay: immunoSEQ multiplex PCR; the TCRdb copy retains only in-frame clones and omits some. The data hold some 38,000 clones, with roughly 79% observed a single time. The source was PBMCs, collected from a glioma patient whose treatment included an IDH1 peptide vaccine. The receptors were sampled from a middle-aged man with glioma.

The rearrangement joins TRBV2 to TRBJ1-3; 10 bases map to TRBD1. V was clipped by 4 bases and J by 2 bases; unmatched bases: 2. The CDR3 has 15 amino acids. Germline V CDR1 and CDR2: SNHLY, FYNNEI. The CDR3 bases are TGTGCCAGCAGTGGAGACAGGGGGCCTGGAAACACCATATATTTT. Its translation: CASSGDRGPGNTIYF.

The chain is built from TRBV19 and TRBJ2-4; unclear D gene. V lost 6 bases, J lost 7 bases, and 13 bases lay in between. Germline loops: CDR1 LNHDA, CDR2 SQIVND (reference sequence). This CDR3 has 13 amino acids. The CDR3 DNA is TGTGCCAGTAGGCCACCAGACGAGAACATTCAGTACTTC. It yields the protein CASRPPDENIQYF.

CDR3 DNA sequence: TGTGCCAGCAGCCTGTACAGACTAGATACCTACGAGCAGTACTTC. Amino acids: CASSLYRLDTYEQYF. This chain links TRBV7-2 with TRBJ2-7, with D tentatively TRBD2 (6 bases). Germline V gene data show CDR1 as SGHTA and CDR2 as FQGNSA. The CDR3 length is 15 residues. V was shortened by 5 bases and J by 2 bases, with 16 bases between the two germline ends. Drawing the rest from reference TRBV7-2 and TRBJ2-7, the complete variable domain is GAGVSQSPSNKVTEKGKDVELRCDPISGHTALYWYRQSLGQGLEFLIYFQGNSAPDKSGLPSDRFSAERTGGSVSTLTIQRTQQEDSAVYLCASSLYRLDTYEQYFGPGTRLTVT.

The chain links TRBV2 to TRBJ1-4; possible D gene TRBD1, 6 bases. V was cut by 3 bases and J by 6 bases, with 14 bases left in between. CDR1 and CDR2 from the germline V gene are SNHLY and FYNNEI. CDR3 size: 15 residues. The CDR3 loop is CASSDQGQQDEKLFF. The DNA of the CDR3 is TGTGCCAGCAGTGACCAGGGACAACAGGATGAAAAACTGTTTTTT.

This clone was seen just once. The gene calls are TRBV6-6 and TRBJ1-3, with D possibly matching TRBD1 (5 bases). The CDR3 spans 13 residues. With 10 bases removed from V and 2 bases from J, the gap between germline ends came to 12 bases. The germline CDR1 and CDR2 sequences are MNHNY and SVGAGI (reference sequence). As DNA, the CDR3 is TGTGCCACCTCGGGGGAGACTGGAAACACCATATATTTT. It encodes CATSGETGNTIYF.

This sequence joins TRBV7-9 and TRBJ2-1; 7 bases line up with TRBD2. Per the germline V gene, CDR1 is SEHNR and CDR2 is FQNEAQ (reference sequence). Trimming took 8 bases from V and 0 from J; bases not matched to a gene: 4. CDR3 length equals 14 residues. CDR3 nucleotides: TGTGCCAGCCGCCTAGCGGACTCCTACAATGAGCAGTTCTTC. It yields the protein CASRLADSYNEQFF. Supplemented by reference TRBV7-9 and TRBJ2-1, the full variable domain reads DTGVSQNPRHKITKRGQNVTFRCDPISEHNRLYWYRQTLGQGPEFLTYFQNEAQLEKSRLLSDRFSAERPKGSFSTLEIQRTEQGDSAMYLCASRLADSYNEQFFGPGTRLTVL.

The rearrangement joins TRBV5-6 to TRBJ2-7, with D possibly TRBD2 on 6 matching bases. CDR1 SGHDT and CDR2 YYEEEE come from the germline V gene. The CDR3 is 15 amino acids. Trimming shortened V by 4 bases and J by 3 bases, and 17 bases separated the two germline ends. The CDR3 loop is CASSRRGRGGYEQYF. For the CDR3, the DNA is TGTGCCAGCAGCCGGAGGGGTAGGGGCGGCTACGAGCAGTACTTC. Full variable domain (remainder filled in from reference TRBV5-6 and TRBJ2-7): DAGVTQSPTHLIKTRGQQVTLRCSPKSGHDTVSWYQQALGQGPQFIFQYYEEEERQRGNFPDRFSGHQFPNYSSELNVNALLLGDSALYLCASSRRGRGGYEQYFGPGTRLTVT.

This chain links TRBV6-5 with TRBJ1-3; D is unclear. There are 14 residues in the CDR3. Trimming cost V 2 bases and J 0 bases, with 5 bases left between them. Germline assignment: CDR1 MNHEY and CDR2 SVGAGI. CDR3 sequence: CASSYRNSGNTIYF. The CDR3 DNA reads as TGTGCCAGCAGTTACCGGAACTCTGGAAACACCATATATTTT.

This chain joins TRBV4-3 and TRBJ2-7, with unresolved D. V was trimmed by 0 bases and J by 0 bases, leaving 12 bases between them. CDR1 is LGHNA, CDR2 YSLEER, per germline. This CDR3 is 16 amino acids long. The CDR3 nucleotides are TGCGCCAGCAGCCAAGATCAATCGAGAAGCTCCTACGAGCAGTACTTC. Protein product: CASSQDQSRSSYEQYF.

The chain combines TRBV11-1 with TRBJ2-7; 9 bases match TRBD2. CDR1 is SGHAT, CDR2 FQDESV, per germline (reference sequence). The CDR3 runs 16 residues. J gave up 2 bases and V 5 bases, and 10 bases lay outside the gene matches. This CDR3 reads CASSSLRLAGTYEQYF. CDR3 bases: TGTGCCAGCAGCAGCTTACGTCTAGCGGGAACCTACGAGCAGTACTTC.

The genes are TRBV19 and TRBJ1-5; D unresolved. CDR1 LNHDA and CDR2 SQIVND come from the germline V gene (reference sequence). This CDR3 is built from 15 residues. With 2 bases removed from V and 6 bases from J, the gap between germline ends came to 14 bases. The CDR3 sequence: CASSISLGVVQPQHF. The CDR3 coding sequence is TGTGCCAGTAGTATAAGCCTCGGGGTAGTTCAGCCCCAGCATTTT.

The genes are TRBV2 and TRBJ1-5; 7 positions match TRBD1. V was pared by 8 bases and J by 0 bases, with 7 bases of the junction left unmatched. CDR3 length: 15 amino acids. Germline V CDR1 and CDR2: SNHLY, FYNNEI. The CDR3, as DNA: TGTGCCAGCGTCCGGCAGGGGGGTAGCAATCAGCCCCAGCATTTT. Encoded protein: CASVRQGGSNQPQHF.

V usage is TRBV5-1 and J usage is TRBJ1-6; 7 nucleotides line up with TRBD1. The CDR3 is made up of 16 amino acids. V lost 4 bases, J lost 5 bases, and 9 bases stayed unmatched. Germline lookup yields CDR1 SGHRS and CDR2 YFSETQ. CDR3 residues: CASSLTAGTDNSPLHF. In nucleotides, the CDR3 is TGCGCCAGCAGCCTTACTGCCGGGACAGATAATTCACCCCTCCACTTT.